This T cell receptor (beta chain) was identified in a study of blood T cell repertoires in COVID-19. About the research overall: Samples taken during acute and convalescent COVID-19 were collected in the United States, Italy and Spain. T cells, B-cell-depleted T cells, or PBMCs provided the cDNA or gDNA that served as material.

Study processing details: The authors estimated nucleated cell counts from reference gene primer amplification. Profiling relied on immunoSEQ multiplex PCR, and the TCRdb table lists in-frame clones only, not all of them. That table furnishes V, J and clone size, whereas the DNA furnished D and trimming. This table has a few hundred thousand clones, 70% to 90% appearing once. Germline assignment: CDR1 SGHRS and CDR2 YFSETQ. This CDR3 is 14 amino acids long. V was shortened by 6 bases and J by 5 bases, with 16 bases between the two germline ends. The receptor was isolated from a woman between 65 and 79 years old with active or convalescent COVID-19. The gene calls are TRBV5-1 and TRBJ2-3, with D perhaps matching TRBD1 (6 bases). Sequenced sample: peripheral blood. CDR3 nucleotide sequence: TGCGCCAGCACACAGGTACAGGGTGGAGATACGCAGTATTTT. This translates into CASTQVQGGDTQYF.